This T cell receptor beta chain was sequenced for a study of spatial heterogeneity in lung cancer. On the study more broadly: Counts of TCR transcripts in tumor regions tracked strongly with a T cell module score that came from matched bulk RNA-seq. The library had UMIs, and each TCR and UMI pair averaged more than ten raw reads. Regarding the study as a whole: Expanded intratumoral alpha and beta TCR counts tracked tumor mutation counts.

Trimming took 4 bases from V and 5 from J, leaving 7 bases between them. CDR1 and CDR2 from the germline V gene are SGHRS and YFSETQ. CDR3 length: 11 residues. This clonotype was observed a handful of times. What it binds is unknown. Documented time point: sample taken at primary tumor resection. The 65 or so donors had untreated early-stage non-small cell lung cancer. Whole RNA, which was extracted from tumor, nontumor lung tissue or frozen PBMC, was sequenced without any cell sorting. TCRdb ran MiXCR on the 5' RACE reads and lists one entry per CDR3 protein. Here the sample spans about 100,000 distinct CDR3 sequences, 4.4% being singletons.

The input for sequencing was lung tumor tissue, taken at surgery. This clonotype originated in a male donor with early-stage non-small cell lung cancer. The chain recombines TRBV5-1 with TRBJ2-7; D remains unclear. The CDR3 DNA reads as TGCGCCAGCAGCAGGAAGAACGAGCAGTACTTC. Translation: CASSRKNEQYF.